The text below deals with one TCR beta chain. Positive CCR7 selection of CD45RO-negative cells yielded the naive CD8 cells, and terminally differentiated effector memory CD45RA+ cells were excluded. These data belong to a study of shared clonotypes between healthy human individuals. TCRdb's table, derived via immunoSEQ multiplex PCR, lists solely in-frame clones and lacks some. The table lists about 680,000 clones, under 95% of them singletons. The sequencing sample was made of naive CD8+ T cells sorted from blood. This TCR came from a man aged 30-40 years in good health.

CDR3 region: CASSDGSLSSPLHF. The CDR3, as DNA: TGTGCCAGCAGTGACGGGTCCCTTAGTTCACCCCTCCACTTT. This rearrangement joins TRBV6-4 to TRBJ1-6; D gene unclear. Trimming stripped 2 bases from V and 9 bases from J, with 11 bases between. Germline lookup yields CDR1 MRHNA and CDR2 SNTAGT. CDR3 length: 14 amino acids.